This T cell receptor (beta chain) appears in the sequencing data of a study of CD8 T cells in Susac syndrome. The authors reverse transcribed 0.5 to 1 ug RNA with random hexamers. MiXCR, run by TCRdb on the immunoSEQ multiplex PCR reads, gives a single entry per CDR3 protein. The data hold a few hundred thousand distinct CDR3 sequences, with around 85% observed a single time. The CDR3 is made up of 12 amino acids. The receptor was derived from a human donor with multiple sclerosis. Sequenced input: CD8+ T cells from PBMCs. The J gene is TRBJ2-7, the V gene TRBV23-1; a weak D match, TRBD2 (6 bases). TRBV23-1 carries the ORF label, with uncertain function. CDR3 protein: CGHLRGSYEQYF. In nucleotides, the CDR3 is TGCGGACATTTGCGGGGAAGCTACGAGCAGTACTTC.